This entry features one T cell receptor (beta chain) sequence. Antigen specificity is unknown. The data belong to a study of T cell responses to AZD1222 COVID-19 vaccine. Study as a whole: It was second doses at about 4 or about 12 weeks that were pooled.

Study-level findings and limits: Repertoires in all cases were sampled only once the peak T cell response had passed.

The CDR3 runs 16 residues. From germline, CDR1 is MNHEY and CDR2 SVGAGI. V shed 0 bases and J shed 0 bases, with 9 bases lying between them. Here immunoSEQ multiplex PCR was the method, and the copy in TCRdb shows in-frame clones only, minus some. The sample lists more than 95,000 clones; over 80% were seen once. This TCR derives from an adult in good health. V is TRBV6-5 and J is TRBJ2-1; D is possibly TRBD1 (5 bases). This specimen was peripheral blood, taken on day 0 of AZD1222 vaccination. The CDR3 loop reads CASSYSPDSSYNEQFF. The CDR3 DNA sequence: TGTGCCAGCAGTTACTCGCCAGACAGCTCCTACAATGAGCAGTTCTTC.